The next 27 T cell receptor beta chains were all read from a single sample in a study of T cell changes during pregnancy in multiple sclerosis. Produced via immunoSEQ multiplex PCR; TCRdb's table is partial and in-frame only. The data hold tens of thousands of clones, with 80% to 85% observed a single time. Sequences were derived from CD4+ T cells from peripheral blood mononuclear cells, sampled before pregnancy. Source of these receptors: a female donor with multiple sclerosis, enrolled in a pregnancy study.

V usage is TRBV4-3 and J usage is TRBJ2-4; tentatively, D is TRBD1 (7 bases). Germline assignment: CDR1 LGHNA and CDR2 YSLEER. The CDR3 sequence is 18 residues long. V lost 1 base and J lost 3, with 19 bases in between. The CDR3 nucleotides are TGCGCCAGCAGCCAAGTATGGAGGGGGCGGGGTGGCAAAAACATTCAGTACTTC. It encodes CASSQVWRGRGGKNIQYF.

This clone was detected only a few times. This chain uses TRBV6-5 with TRBJ1-6, with D tentatively TRBD1 (6 bases). V was shortened by 6 bases and J by 7 bases, with 16 bases between the two germline ends. This CDR3 region has 15 residues. Germline V gene data show CDR1 as MNHEY and CDR2 as SVGAGI. The CDR3 sequence: CASRTPRGGNSPLHF. The CDR3 DNA follows: TGTGCCAGCAGGACTCCCAGGGGAGGGAATTCACCCCTCCACTTT.

This chain uses TRBV19 with TRBJ2-7, with 9 bases that match TRBD1. The trim removed 5 bases at V and 7 bases at J, leaving 9 bases unmatched. From germline, CDR1 is LNHDA and CDR2 SQIVND (reference sequence). This CDR3 comprises 14 residues. In DNA form, the CDR3 reads TGTGCCAGTAGTGGCCGGGACAGGGAGGAAGAGCAGTACTTC. This sequence encodes CASSGRDREEEQYF.

The chain uses TRBV5-8 and TRBJ1-5, with D perhaps TRBD1 (5 bases). Germline CDR1 reads SGHTS; CDR2 reads YDEGEE. CDR3 length: 15 amino acids. Trimming stripped 0 bases from V and 5 bases from J, with 12 bases between. The CDR3 bases are TGTGCCAGCAGCTTGGTTTCCAGGGAACATCAGCCCCAGCATTTT. Protein product: CASSLVSREHQPQHF.

This clone was seen a few times. V gene TRBV7-9 combines with J gene TRBJ1-1; D unresolved. The CDR3 runs to 11 residues. V was cut by 0 bases and J by 9 bases, with 5 bases left in between. CDR1 is SEHNR, CDR2 FQNEAQ, per germline (reference sequence). Here the CDR3 DNA reads TGTGCCAGCAGCTTAGCACAGCAAGCTTTCTTT. Residues: CASSLAQQAFF.

The V gene is TRBV5-6, the J gene TRBJ1-2, with D possibly TRBD1 on 6 matching bases. Germline V gene lookup returns CDR1 SGHDT and CDR2 YYEEEE. CDR3 length: 12 amino acids. V was trimmed by 7 bases and J by 2 bases, leaving 9 bases between them. The CDR3 is CASGQTNYGYTF. The CDR3 DNA reads TGTGCCAGCGGACAGACGAACTATGGCTACACCTTC.

This chain joins TRBV19 and TRBJ2-7; D perhaps matches TRBD1 (6 bases). The ends were cut back, 4 bases at V and 4 bases at J, with 14 bases in the middle. CDR1 and CDR2 from the germline V gene are LNHDA and SQIVND (reference sequence). The CDR3 totals 14 residues. DNA for the CDR3: TGTGCCAGTAGTAACCAGGGGACGGAGTACGAGCAGTACTTC. Protein: CASSNQGTEYEQYF.

The chain recombines TRBV6-5 with TRBJ2-7; TRBD1 agrees at 9 bases. The CDR3 spans 14 residues. Germline V gene data show CDR1 as MNHEY and CDR2 as SVGAGI. With 5 bases clipped from V and 5 bases from J, the junction kept 7 bases outside the gene matches. The CDR3: CASSLRDRAHEQYF. The CDR3 DNA is TGTGCCAGCAGTCTCCGGGACAGGGCCCACGAGCAGTACTTC.

The V call is TRBV6-5, the J call TRBJ1-3; unclear D gene. Germline V gives CDR1 MNHEY, CDR2 SVGAGI. The CDR3 runs to 15 residues. V dropped 2 bases and J dropped 2 bases, with 10 bases sitting between them. The DNA of the CDR3 is TGTGCCAGCAGTTACAATAGAAGCCCTGGAAACACCATATATTTT. It specifies CASSYNRSPGNTIYF.

The V gene is TRBV19, the J gene TRBJ2-3; 16 nucleotides match TRBD2. This CDR3 comprises 19 residues. Losses at the gene ends were 4 bases for V and 0 bases for J; bases not matched to a gene: 7. CDR1 is LNHDA and CDR2 is SQIVND in the germline V gene (reference sequence). The CDR3 here is CASSRGLAGGLGSTDTQYF. CDR3 coding DNA: TGTGCCAGTAGTAGGGGACTAGCGGGGGGGCTGGGTAGCACAGATACGCAGTATTTT.

The rearrangement links TRBV19 to TRBJ2-2; a possible D gene is TRBD1 (6 bases). CDR1 is LNHDA, CDR2 SQIVND, per germline (reference sequence). Trimming stripped 4 bases from V and 0 bases from J, with 9 bases between. The CDR3 totals 15 residues. The CDR3 here is CASSTGAANTGELFF. CDR3 sequence (DNA): TGTGCCAGTAGTACAGGGGCAGCGAACACCGGGGAGCTGTTTTTT.

The chain employs TRBV7-2 and TRBJ1-2; possibly TRBD1 for D (6 bases). V was cut by 4 bases and J by 8 bases, with 17 bases left in between. Looked up from germline, CDR1 is SGHTA and CDR2 is FQGNSA. This CDR3 spans 14 amino acids. The CDR3 nucleotides read TGTGCCAGCAGCTCTTACTTGGACAGTAACGGCTACACCTTC. Translating it yields CASSSYLDSNGYTF.

The chain is built from TRBV18 and TRBJ1-2, with 7 bases identical to TRBD1. CDR3 size: 15 residues. After removal of 5 bases from V and 1 base from J, the junction contained 7 bases not matched to a gene. Germline V CDR1 and CDR2: KGHSH, LQKENI. The CDR3 here is CASSIGDRVNYGYTF. CDR3 nucleotide sequence: TGTGCCAGCTCAATCGGCGACAGGGTTAACTATGGCTACACCTTC.

This chain connects TRBV6-6 to TRBJ1-6; 7 positions match TRBD1. CDR1 and CDR2 from the germline V gene are MNHNY and SVGAGI (reference sequence). The CDR3 has 15 residues. Trimming removed 4 bases from V and 10 bases from J; junction bases left unmatched: 10. CDR3 sequence: CASSSTGQVGSPLHF. In DNA, the CDR3 is TGTGCCAGCAGTTCCACAGGACAGGTCGGGTCACCCCTCCACTTT.

This clone was detected only once. The chain links TRBV5-1 to TRBJ2-2; the D gene is possibly TRBD1 (6 bases). This CDR3 contains 15 residues. Germline V CDR1 and CDR2: SGHRS, YFSETQ. V lost 0 bases, J lost 5 bases, and 11 bases lay in between. The CDR3 nucleotides read TGCGCCAGCAGCTTGGCCGGGACACAGACCGGGGAGCTGTTTTTT. This translates into CASSLAGTQTGELFF.

V gene TRBV10-3 combines with J gene TRBJ2-2, with 7 bases aligning to TRBD1. Germline V lookup: CDR1 ENHRY, CDR2 SYGVKD. This CDR3 has 14 residues. With 6 bases clipped from V and 3 bases from J, the junction kept 4 bases outside the gene matches. The CDR3 DNA sequence: TGTGCCATCAGAGTAACAGGGGACACCGGGGAGCTGTTTTTT. Translated: CAIRVTGDTGELFF.

The V gene is TRBV28, the J gene TRBJ1-2; tentative D call: TRBD1 (5 bases). Germline V lookup: CDR1 MDHEN, CDR2 SYDVKM. This CDR3 comprises 15 residues. The V gene lost 7 bases and the J gene lost 8 bases, with 23 bases spanning the gap. CDR3 sequence reads: CASKFPTSQVGGYTF. The CDR3 DNA reads TGTGCCAGCAAATTCCCCACATCACAGGTGGGGGGCTACACCTTC.

By share, this clone counts as medium-sized. The gene calls are TRBV10-1 and TRBJ1-1; no clear D. The CDR3 consists of 15 residues. The germline V gene encodes CDR1 WNHNN and CDR2 SYGVQD (reference sequence). V was cut by 0 bases and J by 0 bases, with 8 bases left in between. CDR3 sequence: CASSESEELNTEAFF. The DNA of the CDR3 is TGCGCCAGCAGTGAGTCGGAGGAATTGAACACTGAAGCTTTCTTT.

The J gene is TRBJ1-5, the V gene TRBV27, with 7 bases aligning to TRBD1. Germline lookup yields CDR1 MNHEY and CDR2 SMNVEV (reference sequence). The V segment lost 6 bases and the J segment 3 bases; nucleotides outside the gene matches: 11. The CDR3 contains 16 residues. CDR3 region: CASSPTLGQPNQPQHF. CDR3 bases: TGTGCCAGCAGCCCGACACTGGGACAGCCCAATCAGCCCCAGCATTTT.

J is TRBJ1-1 and V is TRBV11-2, with a weak D call TRBD1 (6 bases). The CDR3 contains 14 residues. Per the germline V gene, CDR1 is SGHAT and CDR2 is FQNNGV. V lost 5 bases to trimming and J lost 7 bases, with 17 bases between them. CDR3 sequence reads: CASSARVQGVEAFF. CDR3 coding DNA: TGTGCCAGCAGCGCTAGGGTACAGGGCGTTGAAGCTTTCTTT. Looking up the rest from reference TRBV11-2 and TRBJ1-1 gives the full variable domain: EAGVAQSPRYKIIEKRQSVAFWCNPISGHATLYWYQQILGQGPKLLIQFQNNGVVDDSQLPKDRFSAERLKGVDSTLKIQPAKLEDSAVYLCASSARVQGVEAFFGQGTRLTVV.

With respect to this clone: This sample also contains other DNA sequences that code for the same CDR3. The rearrangement joins TRBV11-2 to TRBJ1-1; D is unclear. Trimming left V 0 bases short and J 2 bases short, with 10 bases between. Germline values: CDR1 SGHAT, CDR2 FQNNGV. The CDR3 extends over 15 amino acids. CDR3 protein: CASSLDGGSNTEAFF. The CDR3 DNA reads as TGTGCCAGCAGCTTAGACGGCGGCTCAAACACTGAAGCTTTCTTT.

The rearrangement joins TRBV29-1 to TRBJ2-5, with TRBD2 matching 7 bases. Trimming cost V 5 bases and J 3 bases; bases outside gene matches: 9. Looked up from germline, CDR1 is SQVTM and CDR2 is ANQGSEA. This CDR3 is built from 14 residues. The CDR3 bases are TGCAGCGTTAGGCTAGCGGAAAGAAAAGAGACCCAGTACTTC. It specifies CSVRLAERKETQYF. Together with reference TRBV29-1 and TRBJ2-5, the CDR3 gives the full variable domain: SAVISQKPSRDICQRGTSLTIQCQVDSQVTMMFWYRQQPGQSLTLIATANQGSEATYESGFVIDKFPISRPNLTFSTLTVSNMSPEDSSIYLCSVRLAERKETQYFGPGTRLLVL.

V is TRBV7-6 and J is TRBJ2-7, with 8 bases matching TRBD1. Looked up from germline, CDR1 is SGHVS and CDR2 is FNYEAQ. The CDR3 consists of 15 residues. V was clipped by 4 bases and J by 5 bases; unmatched bases: 10. This CDR3 is CASSSPKGQGHEQYF. The CDR3 nucleotides are TGTGCCAGCAGCTCACCCAAAGGACAGGGCCACGAGCAGTACTTC. The full variable domain, completed using reference TRBV7-6 and TRBJ2-7, is GAGVSQSPRYKVTKRGQDVALRCDPISGHVSLYWYRQALGQGPEFLTYFNYEAQQDKSGLPNDRFSAERPEGSISTLTIQRTEQRDSAMYRCASSSPKGQGHEQYFGPGTRLTVT.

The genes are TRBV6-5 and TRBJ2-2; no reliable D call. This CDR3 region has 16 residues. V was trimmed by 3 bases and J by 1 base, leaving 12 bases between them. Germline V lookup: CDR1 MNHEY, CDR2 SVGAGI. CDR3 coding DNA: TGTGCCAGCAGTTATTTAAGCACCCGGAACACCGGGGAGCTGTTTTTT. Its translation is CASSYLSTRNTGELFF.

The CDR3 protein is CASSPLGQGSYEQYF. CDR3 DNA sequence: TGTGCCAGCTCACCGTTGGGGCAGGGCTCCTACGAGCAGTACTTC. The chain carries TRBV18 and TRBJ2-7; perhaps TRBD1 as D (5 bases). V dropped 3 bases and J dropped 0 bases, with 12 bases sitting between them. The CDR3 has 15 amino acids. Germline V gene sequence: CDR1 KGHSH, CDR2 LQKENI.

The genes are TRBV25-1 and TRBJ2-3; tentatively, D is TRBD1 (5 bases). The CDR3 totals 15 residues. Trimming stripped 4 bases from V and 0 bases from J, with 11 bases between. From germline, CDR1 is MGHDK and CDR2 SYGVNS. CDR3 amino acids: CASSGTTVSTDTQYF. The CDR3 nucleotides are TGTGCCAGCAGTGGAACGACAGTTAGCACAGATACGCAGTATTTT.

The J gene is TRBJ1-1, the V gene TRBV18; 9 positions agree with TRBD1. The CDR3 length is 15 residues. CDR1 is KGHSH and CDR2 is LQKENI in the germline V gene. V shed 3 bases, J shed 4 bases, and the junction held 6 bases outside the gene matches. CDR3 nucleotides: TGTGCCAGCTCACCGGACCGGGACAGGGTCACTGAAGCTTTCTTT. Its protein product is CASSPDRDRVTEAFF. Full variable domain (remainder filled in from reference TRBV18 and TRBJ1-1): NAGVMQNPRHLVRRRGQEARLRCSPMKGHSHVYWYRQLPEEGLKFMVYLQKENIIDESGMPKERFSAEFPKEGPSILRIQQVVRGDSAAYFCASSPDRDRVTEAFFGQGTRLTVV.